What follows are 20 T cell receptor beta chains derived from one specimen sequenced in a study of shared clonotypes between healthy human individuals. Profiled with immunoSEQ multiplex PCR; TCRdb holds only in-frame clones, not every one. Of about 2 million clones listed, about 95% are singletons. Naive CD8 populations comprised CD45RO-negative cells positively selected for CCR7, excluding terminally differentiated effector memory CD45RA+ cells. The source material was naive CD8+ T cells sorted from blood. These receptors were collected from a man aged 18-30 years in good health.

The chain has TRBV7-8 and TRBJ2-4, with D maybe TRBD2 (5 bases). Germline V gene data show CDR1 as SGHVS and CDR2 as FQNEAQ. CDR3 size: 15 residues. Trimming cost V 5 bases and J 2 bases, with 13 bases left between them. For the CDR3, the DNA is TGTGCCAGCAGCCCCGTGACGGGGACCAAAAACATTCAGTACTTC. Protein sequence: CASSPVTGTKNIQYF. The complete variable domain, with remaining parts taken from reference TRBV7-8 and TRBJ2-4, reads GAGVSQSPRYKVAKRGQDVALRCDPISGHVSLFWYQQALGQGPEFLTYFQNEAQLDKSGLPSDRFFAERPEGSVSTLKIQRTQQEDSAVYLCASSPVTGTKNIQYFGAGTRLSVL.

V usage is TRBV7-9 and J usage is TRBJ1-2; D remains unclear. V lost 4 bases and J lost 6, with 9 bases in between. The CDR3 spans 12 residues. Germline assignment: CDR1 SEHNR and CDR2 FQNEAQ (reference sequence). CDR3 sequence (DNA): TGTGCCAGCAGCTCCAGACATCATGGCTACACCTTC. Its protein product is CASSSRHHGYTF.

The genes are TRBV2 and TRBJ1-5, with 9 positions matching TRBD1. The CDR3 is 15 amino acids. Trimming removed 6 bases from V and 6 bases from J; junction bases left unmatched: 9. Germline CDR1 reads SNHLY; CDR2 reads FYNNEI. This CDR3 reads CASRIGQGWSQPQHF. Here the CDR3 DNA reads TGTGCCAGCAGAATCGGACAGGGGTGGTCTCAGCCCCAGCATTTT.

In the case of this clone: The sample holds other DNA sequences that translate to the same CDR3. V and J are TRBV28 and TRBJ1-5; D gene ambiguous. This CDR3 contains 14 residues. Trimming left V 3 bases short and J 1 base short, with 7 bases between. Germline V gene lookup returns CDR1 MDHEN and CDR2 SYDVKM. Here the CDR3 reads CASSFVGSNQPQHF. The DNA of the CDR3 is TGTGCCAGCAGTTTCGTAGGCAGCAATCAGCCCCAGCATTTT.

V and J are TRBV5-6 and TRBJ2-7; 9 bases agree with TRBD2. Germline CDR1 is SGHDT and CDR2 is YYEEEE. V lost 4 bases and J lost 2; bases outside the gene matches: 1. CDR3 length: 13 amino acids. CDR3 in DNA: TGTGCCAGCAGCGTAGCGGGGGCCTACGAGCAGTACTTC. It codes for CASSVAGAYEQYF. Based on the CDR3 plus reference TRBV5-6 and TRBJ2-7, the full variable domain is DAGVTQSPTHLIKTRGQQVTLRCSPKSGHDTVSWYQQALGQGPQFIFQYYEEEERQRGNFPDRFSGHQFPNYSSELNVNALLLGDSALYLCASSVAGAYEQYFGPGTRLTVT.

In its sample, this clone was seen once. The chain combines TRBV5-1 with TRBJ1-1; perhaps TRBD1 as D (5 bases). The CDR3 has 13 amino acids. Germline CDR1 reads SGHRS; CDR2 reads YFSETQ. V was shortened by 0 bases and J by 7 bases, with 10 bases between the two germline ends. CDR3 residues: CASSLEQASEAFF. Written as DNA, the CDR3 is TGCGCCAGCAGCTTGGAACAGGCCAGTGAAGCTTTCTTT.

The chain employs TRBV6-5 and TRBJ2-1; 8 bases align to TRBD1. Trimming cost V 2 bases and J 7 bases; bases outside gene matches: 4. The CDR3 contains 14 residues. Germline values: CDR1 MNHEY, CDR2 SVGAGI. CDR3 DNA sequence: TGTGCCAGCAGTTACGCGGGACAGGCTAATGAGCAGTTCTTC. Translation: CASSYAGQANEQFF.

CDR3 loop: CAWEDGPGGEQYF. The CDR3 nucleotides read TGTGCCTGGGAAGACGGGCCCGGAGGGGAGCAGTACTTC. V usage is TRBV30 and J usage is TRBJ2-7; D might be TRBD2 (6 bases). The CDR3 is 13 amino acids. Trimming removed 5 bases from V and 7 bases from J, with 18 bases in between. CDR1 GTSNPN and CDR2 SVGIG come from the germline V gene (reference sequence). Complete variable domain (other parts from reference TRBV30 and TRBJ2-7): SQTIHQWPATLVQPVGSPLSLECTVEGTSNPNLYWYRQAAGRGLQLLFYSVGIGQISSEVPQNLSASRPQDRQFILSSKKLLLSDSGFYLCAWEDGPGGEQYFGPGTRLTVT.

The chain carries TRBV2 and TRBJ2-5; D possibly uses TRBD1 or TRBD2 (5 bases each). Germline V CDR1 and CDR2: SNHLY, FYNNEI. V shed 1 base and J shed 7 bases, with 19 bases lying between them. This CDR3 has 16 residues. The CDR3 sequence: CASSEGTFGSGGTQYF. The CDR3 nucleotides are TGTGCCAGCAGTGAAGGGACGTTTGGTTCTGGGGGGACCCAGTACTTC.

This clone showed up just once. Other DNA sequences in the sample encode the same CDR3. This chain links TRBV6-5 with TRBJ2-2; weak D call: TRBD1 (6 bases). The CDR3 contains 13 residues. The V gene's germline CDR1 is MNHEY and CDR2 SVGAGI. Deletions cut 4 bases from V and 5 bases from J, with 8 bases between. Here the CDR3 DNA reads TGTGCCAGCAGTTCCACAGGGACCGGGGAGCTGTTTTTT. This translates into CASSSTGTGELFF.

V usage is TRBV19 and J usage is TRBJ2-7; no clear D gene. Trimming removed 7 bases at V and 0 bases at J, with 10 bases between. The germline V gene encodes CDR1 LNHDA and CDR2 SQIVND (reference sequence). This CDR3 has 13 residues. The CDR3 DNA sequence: TGTGCCAGTATTCGGGTCGACTCCTACGAGCAGTACTTC. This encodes CASIRVDSYEQYF. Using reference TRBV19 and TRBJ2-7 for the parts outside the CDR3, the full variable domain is DGGITQSPKYLFRKEGQNVTLSCEQNLNHDAMYWYRQDPGQGLRLIYYSQIVNDFQKGDIAEGYSVSREKKESFPLTVTSAQKNPTAFYLCASIRVDSYEQYFGPGTRLTVT.

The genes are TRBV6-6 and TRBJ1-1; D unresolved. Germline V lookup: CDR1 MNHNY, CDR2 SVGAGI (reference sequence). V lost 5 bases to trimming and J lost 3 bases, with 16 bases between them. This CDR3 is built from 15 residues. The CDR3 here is CASSTLTGRDTEAFF. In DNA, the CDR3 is TGTGCCAGCAGTACTCTCACGGGAAGGGACACTGAAGCTTTCTTT.

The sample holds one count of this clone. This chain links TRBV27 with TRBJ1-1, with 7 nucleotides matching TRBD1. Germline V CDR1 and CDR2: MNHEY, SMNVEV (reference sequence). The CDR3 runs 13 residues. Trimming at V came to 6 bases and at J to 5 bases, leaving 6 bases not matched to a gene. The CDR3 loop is CASSYLQGTEAFF. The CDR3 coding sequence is TGTGCCAGCAGCTACTTACAGGGGACTGAAGCTTTCTTT.

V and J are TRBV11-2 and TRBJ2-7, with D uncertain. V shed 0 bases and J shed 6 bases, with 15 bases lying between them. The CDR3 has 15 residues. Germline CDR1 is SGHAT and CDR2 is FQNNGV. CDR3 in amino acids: CASSLETVLLGEQYF. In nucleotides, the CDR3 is TGTGCCAGCAGCTTAGAAACTGTCCTTCTGGGCGAGCAGTACTTC.

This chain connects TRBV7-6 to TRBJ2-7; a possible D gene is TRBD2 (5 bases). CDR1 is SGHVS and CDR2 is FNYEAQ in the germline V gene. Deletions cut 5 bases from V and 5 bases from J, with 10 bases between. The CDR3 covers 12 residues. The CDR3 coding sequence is TGTGCCAGCAGCATGAACGGGGACGAGCAGTACTTC. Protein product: CASSMNGDEQYF.

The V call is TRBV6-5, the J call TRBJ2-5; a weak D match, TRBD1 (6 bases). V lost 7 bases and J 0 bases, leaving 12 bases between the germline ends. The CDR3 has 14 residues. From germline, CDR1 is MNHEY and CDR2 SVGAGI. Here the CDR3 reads CASMGQLYQETQYF. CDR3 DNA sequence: TGTGCCAGCATGGGACAACTGTACCAAGAGACCCAGTACTTC.

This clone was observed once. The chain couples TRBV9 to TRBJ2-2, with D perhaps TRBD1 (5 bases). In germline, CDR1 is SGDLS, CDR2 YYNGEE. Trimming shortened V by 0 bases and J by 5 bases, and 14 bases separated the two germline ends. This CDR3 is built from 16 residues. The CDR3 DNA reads TGTGCCAGCAGCGTAGTTCATGGGGCGTATACCGGGGAGCTGTTTTTT. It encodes CASSVVHGAYTGELFF.

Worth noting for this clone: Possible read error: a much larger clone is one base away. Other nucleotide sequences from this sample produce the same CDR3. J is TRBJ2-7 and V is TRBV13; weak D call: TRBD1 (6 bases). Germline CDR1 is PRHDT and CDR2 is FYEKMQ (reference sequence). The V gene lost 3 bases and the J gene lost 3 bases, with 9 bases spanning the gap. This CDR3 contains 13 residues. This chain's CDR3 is CASSLGRGYEQYF. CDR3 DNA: TGTGCCAGCAGCTTGGGCAGGGGCTACGAGCAGTACTTC.

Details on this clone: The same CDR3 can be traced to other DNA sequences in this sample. CDR3 coding DNA: TGTGCCAGCAGTTATGACAGAACCTACGAGCAGTACTTC. It translates to CASSYDRTYEQYF. The gene calls are TRBV6-5 and TRBJ2-7, with D possibly TRBD1 on 5 matching bases. The CDR3 covers 13 residues. Germline CDR1 MNHEY, CDR2 SVGAGI. Trimming took off 3 bases at V and 2 bases at J, with 8 bases between the two ends.

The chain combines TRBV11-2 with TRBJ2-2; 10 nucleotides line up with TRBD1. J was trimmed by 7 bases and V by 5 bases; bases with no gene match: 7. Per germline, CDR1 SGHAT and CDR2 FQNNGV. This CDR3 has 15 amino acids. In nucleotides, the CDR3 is TGTGCCAGCAGCCAAACCGGGACAGGGGTCGGGGAGCTGTTTTTT. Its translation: CASSQTGTGVGELFF.